The entry below gives a single TCR beta chain sequence along with its context. The antigen is unknown. This may arise from a read error, as a much more abundant clone is one base away. The data derive from a study of T cells after yellow fever vaccination. Study context: SMART-Seq v4 Ultra Low Input handled preparation of low-cell-number fractions. General observations from the study: The secondary T-cell response peaked on day 5, not day 15, but was weaker. Booster samples showed a return of most primary-vaccination clones (under 98% CD4, 70% to 90% CD8).

This CDR3 comprises 15 residues. The germline V gene encodes CDR1 SGHTA and CDR2 FQGNSA. V was pared by 2 bases and J by 5 bases, with 15 bases between. In TCRdb, the 5' RACE reads were re-called with MiXCR into one record per CDR3 protein. The sample has approximately 550,000 distinct CDR3 sequences, 15% to 20% seen once. This sequence was found in a man aged 25 to 40 who received the YFV17D yellow fever vaccine. V and J are TRBV7-2 and TRBJ2-5; TRBD2 is a possible D gene (6 bases). This specimen consisted of PBMCs, obtained 15 days after the yellow fever booster vaccination. The CDR3, as DNA: TGTGCCAGCAGCTTAAGGCGGAAGAGCGGGGAGACCCAGTACTTC. It encodes CASSLRRKSGETQYF.